This T cell receptor (beta chain) is drawn from a study of blood T cell repertoires in COVID-19. Background on the study: Italy, Spain and the United States were the sources of the convalescent and acute COVID-19 samples. Nucleic acid was either cDNA or gDNA, and it came from T cells, B-cell-depleted T cells, or PBMCs.

Per the original methods: Using reference gene primer amplification, nucleated cell counts were estimated. Libraries were prepared by immunoSEQ multiplex PCR; TCRdb keeps only in-frame clonotypes and omits some of them. V, J and clone size were drawn from that table, and D and trimming were deduced from the DNA. The repertoire consists of roughly 200,000 clones, with less than 90% occurring once and the leading ten covering approximately 2.7%. Participants' own reports of clinical history determined their cohort assignment. The TCR was taken from a woman aged 25-40 years who had recovered from COVID-19. Sequencing was carried out using PBMCs or T cells enriched from blood (not recorded which).

The CDR3 is CASSLVSRRGYTF. DNA for the CDR3: TGTGCCAGCAGCTTAGTTAGCCGCCGGGGCTACACCTTC. This chain joins TRBV7-8 and TRBJ1-2; no clear D. This CDR3 is 13 amino acids long. The V gene lost 1 base and the J gene lost 8 bases, with 11 bases spanning the gap. CDR1 is SGHVS, CDR2 FQNEAQ, per germline.